This T cell receptor (beta chain) was identified during a study of shared clonotypes between healthy human individuals. Genomic DNA of each subset was evenly split across several immunoSEQ plates. Around 32,000 T cell genomes, or 200 ng DNA, went into the sorted-subset replicate PCRs. This table comes from immunoSEQ multiplex PCR, and its TCRdb copy is limited to in-frame clones, with some not included. The table includes 2 million to 3 million clones, roughly nine tenths detected once. There are 14 residues in the CDR3. V lost 4 bases, J lost 4 bases, and 13 bases lay in between. Per the germline V gene, CDR1 is LNHDA and CDR2 is SQIVND (reference sequence). For this clone: Its specificity is not known.

General study points: Rarefaction showed that sequencing of sorted subsets was incomplete (despite large depth). Larger estimated richness was generally seen in naive subsets than in memory subsets.

This clonotype was obtained from a young man in good health. This chain joins TRBV19 and TRBJ1-1; no firm D call. Material: naive CD4+ T cells sorted from blood. Regarding subset: CD45RA+ positively selected. CDR3 sequence: CASSTTSGGTEAFF. The DNA for the CDR3 is TGTGCCAGTAGTACTACTTCGGGCGGCACTGAAGCTTTCTTT.